This TCR beta chain originates from a study of long-term antiretroviral therapy in people with HIV. Germline V gene lookup returns CDR1 MNHEY and CDR2 SMNVEV (reference sequence). This CDR3 is 14 amino acids long. The V end was cut by 6 bases, the J end by 10 bases, with 19 bases between. General study results and limits: All blood samples came from the years 2004 to 2017, possibly under older ART regimens. ART preceded a rise in diversity that nonetheless stayed lower than in transplant donor controls.

The assay, immunoSEQ v3.0, was run at survey level. TCRdb's table, derived via immunoSEQ multiplex PCR, lists solely in-frame clones and lacks some. The data hold about 24,000 clones, with around 95% observed a single time. As to this clone: The antigen is unknown.

Here the sequenced sample was unsorted PBMCs, taken about 4.7 years after starting antiretroviral therapy. The TCR originated in a woman aged 45-65 years with HIV. The gene calls are TRBV27 and TRBJ2-1; D could derive from TRBD1 or TRBD2 (5 bases each). The CDR3 loop is CASSGAGDYSEQFF. CDR3 in DNA: TGTGCCAGCAGCGGGGCTGGGGATTATTCAGAGCAGTTCTTC.